This T cell receptor beta chain was observed in a study of blood T cell repertoires in COVID-19. About the research overall: The United States, Italy and Spain were the sources of the acute and convalescent COVID-19 samples. Sources were T cells, B-cell-depleted T cells, or PBMCs; the material itself was cDNA or gDNA.

TCRdb's table, derived via immunoSEQ multiplex PCR, lists solely in-frame clones and lacks some. Seen here are about 260,000 clones, 70% to 90% observed once, and the top ten hold roughly 3.9%. CDR3 length: 16 residues. After removal of 0 bases from V and 5 bases from J, the junction contained 1 base not matched to a gene. CDR1 is SGHVS and CDR2 is FNYEAQ in the germline V gene. The TCR was taken from a middle-aged woman with acute or convalescent COVID-19. V usage is TRBV7-6 and J usage is TRBJ1-6; 10 bases map to TRBD1. Material for sequencing was peripheral blood. As DNA, the CDR3 is TGTGCCAGCAGCTTAGCGGGGACAGGGGATAATTCACCCCTCCACTTT. Protein: CASSLAGTGDNSPLHF.